A single sample is the source of the 12 T cell receptor beta chains below, sequenced in a study of identical twins (dated by TCRdb to the mid-2010s). The library came from 5' RACE. Sequencing was performed on an Illumina HiSeq 2000. TCRdb reran the public reads through fastp at Q25 and MiXCR, keeping productive beta chains. Rows merge per CDR3 protein into single entries with the most common DNA and genes. For this sample the table gives hundreds of thousands of distinct CDR3 sequences, of which around 12% were detected only once. More than 6% of the sample lies in the top ten. This sample was also put to use in a study of yellow fever vaccine responses in identical twins.

Material: CD8+ T cells sorted from blood. Receptors were obtained from a woman younger than 30 in good health.

The chain combines TRBV21-1 with TRBJ2-7; TRBD2, the D gene given by the table, was not confirmed from the DNA. TRBV21-1 is given as a pseudogene. CDR3 size: 17 residues. CDR3 residues: CASSKAHLQREPGEQYF. As DNA, the CDR3 is TGTGCCAGCAGCAAAGCCCACTTACAGCGGGAGCCGGGAGAGCAGTACTTC.

The chain uses TRBV29-1 and TRBJ2-1, with 8 positions matching TRBD2. Germline V gene data show CDR1 as SQVTM and CDR2 as ANQGSEA. With 4 bases clipped from V and 8 bases from J, the junction kept 16 bases outside the gene matches. The CDR3 is 16 amino acids. The CDR3 is CSVAVKSGGGTDEQFF. CDR3 coding DNA: TGCAGCGTTGCGGTGAAGAGCGGGGGAGGTACCGATGAGCAGTTCTTC.

This clonotype was recorded at least ten times. The chain couples TRBV6-4 to TRBJ2-2; D is ambiguous. The germline gives CDR1 MRHNA, CDR2 SNTAGT. The CDR3 contains 13 residues. Deletions cut 6 bases from V and 1 base from J, with 6 bases between. This CDR3 reads CASSALNTGELFF. For the CDR3, the DNA is TGTGCCAGCAGCGCCCTGAACACCGGGGAGCTGTTTTTT.

Ten or more counts support this clonotype. CDR3: CASSQTLNEQFF. The CDR3 DNA sequence: TGTGCCAGCAGCCAAACCTTAAATGAGCAGTTCTTC. The J gene is TRBJ2-1, the V gene TRBV5-6; no definite D call. Germline lookup yields CDR1 SGHDT and CDR2 YYEEEE. V lost 4 bases to trimming and J lost 7 bases, with 9 bases between them. The CDR3 sequence is 12 residues long.

The sample holds a few counts of this clonotype. The chain uses TRBV19 and TRBJ2-7; no firm D call. This CDR3 comprises 11 residues. V was clipped by 4 bases and J by 6 bases, with 7 bases between them. Germline values: CDR1 LNHDA, CDR2 SQIVND (reference sequence). The CDR3 DNA sequence: TGTGCCAGTAGTAGGGCCGTCGAGCAGTACTTC. Encoded protein: CASSRAVEQYF.

V and J are TRBV13 and TRBJ2-1; 9 bases are shared with TRBD2. The CDR3 contains 15 residues. The ends lost 5 bases at V and 6 bases at J; junction bases unmatched: 8. CDR1 is PRHDT and CDR2 is FYEKMQ in the germline V gene (reference sequence). The CDR3 loop is CASSQTSGLRNEQFF. The CDR3 nucleotides are TGTGCCAGCAGCCAGACTAGCGGTCTCCGCAATGAGCAGTTCTTC.

This clonotype occurred a few times. The chain links TRBV29-1 to TRBJ2-1; no definite D call. V gave up 7 bases and J gave up 4 bases, with 11 bases separating them. Germline assignment: CDR1 SQVTM and CDR2 ANQGSEA. The CDR3 has 12 amino acids. The CDR3 nucleotides read TGCAGCGCCCGGTCCGGGTACAATGAGCAGTTCTTC. Translation: CSARSGYNEQFF.

This clonotype was seen only a few times. The chain employs TRBV10-1 and TRBJ2-3, with D hard to call. V was clipped by 5 bases and J by 6 bases, with 18 bases between them. The V gene's germline CDR1 is WNHNN and CDR2 SYGVQD (reference sequence). This CDR3 contains 15 residues. The CDR3 DNA sequence: TGCGCCAGCAGTTCTGGCCCTCTTTTCCCGGATACGCAGTATTTT. Translation: CASSSGPLFPDTQYF.

This chain connects TRBV4-1 to TRBJ1-5; D might be TRBD1 (5 bases). Germline lookup yields CDR1 MGHRA and CDR2 YSYEKL. Trimming pared 0 bases from V and 1 base from J, leaving 10 bases between. This CDR3 is 16 amino acids long. The DNA for the CDR3 is TGCGCCAGCAGCCAAGATTGGGGGAACAGCAATCAGCCCCAGCATTTT. Protein product: CASSQDWGNSNQPQHF.

There are a few counts of this clonotype. This chain links TRBV4-1 with TRBJ1-1, with D possibly being TRBD1 (6 bases). CDR1 and CDR2 (germline): MGHRA, YSYEKL. There are 15 residues in the CDR3. V gave up 1 base and J gave up 3 bases, with 12 bases separating them. The CDR3 nucleotides are TGCGCCAGCAGCCAAGCTCGGGGGCCGGACACTGAAGCTTTCTTT. Protein sequence: CASSQARGPDTEAFF.

The chain recombines TRBV2 with TRBJ2-2; 9 positions match TRBD2. Germline CDR1 reads SNHLY; CDR2 reads FYNNEI. The CDR3 spans 14 residues. With V trimmed by 6 bases and J by 5 bases, 4 bases remained unmatched. The CDR3 sequence is CASSWTSATGELFF. The DNA for the CDR3 is TGTGCCAGCAGCTGGACTAGCGCAACCGGGGAGCTGTTTTTT.

The table lists this clonotype with a few counts. The rearrangement links TRBV6-6 to TRBJ1-1; the D is unclear. This CDR3 contains 13 residues. V lost 10 bases to trimming and J lost 6 bases, with 18 bases between them. Germline CDR1 reads MNHNY; CDR2 reads SVGAGI (reference sequence). The CDR3 DNA follows: TGTGCCACCGCTTTAACTTTCGGGGCTGAAGCTTTCTTT. Residues: CATALTFGAEAFF.